This T cell receptor (beta chain) is drawn from a study of shared clonotypes between healthy human individuals (dated by TCRdb to 2019 to 2021). In the study overall: Two women and a few men aged 18 to 49 years were included in the cohort. Leukapheresis yielded between about 0.85 and 10 billion PBMCs per donor. To estimate repertoire size and how much clonotype sharing occurs between individuals, the study deeply sequenced the blood TCR repertoires of about 5 healthy adults. To increase sequencing depth and limit assay-specific biases, different laboratories used diverse techniques to prepare libraries and sequence TCR repertoires. For each donor, three plates each were used for CD4 naive and CD4 memory, two plates were used for CD8 naive, and one plate was used for CD8 memory.

Summary of the overall study and its limitations: Sharing across several donors was observed for around 5% of naive CD4, about 3.2% of naive CD8, about 2.5% of memory CD4, and roughly 0.4% of memory CD8 clonotypes. Incomplete sequencing was indicated by rarefaction of sorted-subset datasets, despite the large sequencing depth. Pairwise subsampling led to the expectation that sequencing depth would affect the degree of clonotype sharing among donors. Because the study included only a small number of donors, the genetic and exposure-history diversity represented was limited. Naive subsets generally had larger estimated clonotype richness than memory subsets did. Compared with non-shared clonotypes, clonotypes shared by all four sorted-subset donors had higher generation probabilities. Sampling was limited to blood, and TCR repertoires in tissue likely differ from TCR repertoires in blood.

Its CDR3 holds 15 amino acids, cysteine through phenylalanine. Only the CDR3 part of the read is kept: 45 bases, read in frame from the first base. V gives up 3 bases and J gives up 2 bases, and the segment between their germline ends measures 11 bases. CDR1 and CDR2, looked up from the germline V gene (reference sequence), are MNHEY and SMNVEV. Using the deep immunoSEQ assay, TCR CDR3 regions were amplified from genomic DNA by multiplex PCR. For each cell subset, the extracted genomic DNA was distributed evenly across all wells of several immunoSEQ 96-well plates, and each plate served as one replicate. For sorted subsets, around 200 ng genomic DNA, equal to about 30,000 T cell genomes, was loaded into each replicate PCR. Purified libraries were quantified with a Qubit 3.0 fluorometer, sized on a Bioanalyzer 2100, and re-quantified with the KAPA Library Quantification kit. Every immunoSEQ 96-well plate was sequenced on a separate single-read 150-cycle Illumina NextSeq 550 flow cell. The study's own analysis went as follows. Because the immunoSEQ output included only junctional sequences and no quality scores, the filtering could not be the same as the filtering used for full-length reads. Sequences were annotated with PyIR, a Python wrapper for IgBLAST v1.9, and V/J genes and CDR3 were assigned using IMGT germline references. Any read was removed if the V/J assignment was weak (E-value above 1e-6), the CDR3 was missing, or the read contained stop codons, out-of-frame junctions, or ambiguous translated residues. V3J clonotypes were defined as sequences sharing the same inferred V gene, J gene, and CDR3 amino acid sequence. Percentage overlap between repertoires was calculated by dividing the number of shared unique clonotypes by the size of the smaller repertoire. Repertoire richness was assessed with RTK rarefaction, the Chao1 estimator, and Recon v2.1 estimates of unobserved clonotypes. For all TCRbeta clonotypes obtained by the gDNA method from four donors, generation probabilities were computed with OLGA. Held by TCRdb, this immuneACCESS table contains in-frame sequences only and omits some clones. Under half of the omission traces to an unresolved V gene where checked; the cause of the rest is unknown. Clone size and the V and J calls come from that table; the DNA yielded D and trimming. In all, the sample holds a few million clones, and 85% to 95% of those were seen once. About 0.39% of the sample rests with the top ten.

The donors were healthy, HIV-negative adults who had no recently reported acute infections or vaccinations. Every donor was a Caucasian adult living in Nashville, Tennessee, USA. Magnetic negative selection was used to enrich CD4+ T cells, after which naive cells were positively selected on CD45RA and the negative fraction became the memory subset. After blood collection by leukapheresis, PBMCs were isolated using Ficoll-Histopaque density gradient centrifugation and then cryopreserved in the vapor phase of liquid nitrogen. Analytical flow cytometry was used to check the purity and quantity of each magnetically sorted T cell population. Genomic DNA was isolated from every sorted fraction and measured by UV absorbance on a Nanodrop 2000c. As for this clone: The target of this receptor is not known. Per-base quality was not reported, and no clone a single base away is much larger than it.

Sequenced: naive CD4+ T cells from PBMCs. Reading the label with the study, this specimen's cell subset or site is: CD45RA+ positively selected. This clonotype was sampled from a man aged 18 to 29 in good health. Some clones in this sample may be carry-over from other donors' samples. The rearrangement joined TRBV27 to TRBJ1-5; the D gene remains uncertain. Here is the DNA: TGTGCCAGCAGTTTTCTTTCCTCGGGCAATCAGCCCCAGCATTTT. It translates to CASSFLSSGNQPQHF.